This note documents a single T cell receptor (beta chain) sequence. As yet, its antigen is unknown. TCRdb recomputed calls from the 5' RACE reads with MiXCR, one row per CDR3 protein. This sample yields some 570,000 distinct CDR3 sequences, of which approximately 20% are seen a single time; about 0.48% belongs to the top ten. This sample was taken from a study of identical twins. Broader study findings: Twins showed weaker excess sharing in their beta out-of-frame sequences.

These same records also appear under a second study, on yellow fever vaccine responses in identical twins. In that study: Twins' vaccine T cell responses reportedly seemed partly convergent and partly personalized.

The sample consisted of CD4+ T cells sorted from blood. The TCR sequence derives from a woman younger than 30 in good health.

CDR3 region: CASSTDLLAGSQETQYF. DNA of the CDR3: TGTGCCAGCAGTACGGACTTACTAGCGGGGTCACAAGAGACCCAGTACTTC. The J gene is TRBJ2-5, the V gene TRBV2; 10 bases agree with TRBD2. J gave up 2 bases and V 5 bases, and 11 bases lay outside the gene matches. Germline assignment: CDR1 SNHLY and CDR2 FYNNEI. This CDR3 is built from 17 residues.